This T cell receptor beta chain was sequenced for a study of CD8 T cells in ankylosing spondylitis. Overall study findings and caveats: It appeared that ankylosing spondylitis blood was characterized by a TCR beta motif of several highly homologous variants.

TCRdb called the 5' RACE reads again in MiXCR, with one record for every CDR3 protein. The sample has fewer than 350,000 distinct CDR3 sequences, roughly 11% seen once. Regarding this clonotype: Its target is unknown.

The CDR3 extends over 17 amino acids. Trimming left V 1 base short and J 4 bases short, with 20 bases between. The germline gives CDR1 SGHRS, CDR2 YFSETQ. Sequencing was done on a sample of blood, either unsorted or a sorted T cell fraction (not recorded which). The clonotype comes from a female donor with ankylosing spondylitis or in good health (not recorded which). The rearrangement links TRBV5-1 to TRBJ1-2; D remains ambiguous. The CDR3: CASSLMAGQRRLYGYTF. CDR3 coding DNA: TGCGCCAGCAGCTTGATGGCAGGCCAAAGGAGACTCTATGGCTACACCTTC.